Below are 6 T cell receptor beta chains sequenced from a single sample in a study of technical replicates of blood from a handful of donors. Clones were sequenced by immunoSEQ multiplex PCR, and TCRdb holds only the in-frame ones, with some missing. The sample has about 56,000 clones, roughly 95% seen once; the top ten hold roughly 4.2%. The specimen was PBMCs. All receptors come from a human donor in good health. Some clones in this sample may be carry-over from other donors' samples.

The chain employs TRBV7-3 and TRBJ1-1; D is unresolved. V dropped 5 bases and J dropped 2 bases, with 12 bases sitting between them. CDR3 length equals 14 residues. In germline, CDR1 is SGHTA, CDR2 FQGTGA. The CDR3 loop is CASSLNPGNTEAFF. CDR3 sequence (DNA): TGTGCCAGCAGCCTTAATCCGGGAAACACTGAAGCTTTCTTT.

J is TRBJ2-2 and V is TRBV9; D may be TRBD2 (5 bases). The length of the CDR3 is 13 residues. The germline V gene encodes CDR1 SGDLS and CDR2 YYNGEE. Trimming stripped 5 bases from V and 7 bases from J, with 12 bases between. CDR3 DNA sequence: TGTGCCAGCAGGCCCGGACGGGGCGGGGAGCTGTTTTTT. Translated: CASRPGRGGELFF.

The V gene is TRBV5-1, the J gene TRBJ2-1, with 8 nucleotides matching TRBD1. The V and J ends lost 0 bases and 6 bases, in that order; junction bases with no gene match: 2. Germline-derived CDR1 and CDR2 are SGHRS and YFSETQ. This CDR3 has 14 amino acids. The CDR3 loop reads CASSLVGTGNEQFF. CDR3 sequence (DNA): TGCGCCAGCAGCTTGGTAGGGACAGGCAATGAGCAGTTCTTC.

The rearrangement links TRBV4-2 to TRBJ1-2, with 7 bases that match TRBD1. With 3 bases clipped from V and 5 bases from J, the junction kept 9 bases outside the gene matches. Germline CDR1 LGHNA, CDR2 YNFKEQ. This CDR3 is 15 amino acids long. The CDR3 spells CASSHATGDQYGYTF. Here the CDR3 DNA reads TGTGCCAGCAGCCACGCTACAGGGGACCAATATGGCTACACCTTC.

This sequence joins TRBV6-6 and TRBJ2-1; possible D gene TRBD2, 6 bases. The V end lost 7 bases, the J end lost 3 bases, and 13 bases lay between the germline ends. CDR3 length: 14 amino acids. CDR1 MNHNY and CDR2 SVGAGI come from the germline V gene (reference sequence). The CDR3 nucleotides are TGTGCCAGCAACCGGGACTCAAACTACAATGAGCAGTTCTTC. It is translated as CASNRDSNYNEQFF.

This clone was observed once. In DNA form, the CDR3 reads TGTGCCAGCAGCTCCTGGACAGGTTCGGAGACCCAGTACTTC. Translating gives CASSSWTGSETQYF. The chain is built from TRBV14 and TRBJ2-5; 7 bases are a match to TRBD1. V shed 5 bases, J shed 5 bases, and the junction held 8 bases outside the gene matches. The length of the CDR3 is 14 residues. Germline-derived CDR1 and CDR2 are SGHDN and FVKESK.